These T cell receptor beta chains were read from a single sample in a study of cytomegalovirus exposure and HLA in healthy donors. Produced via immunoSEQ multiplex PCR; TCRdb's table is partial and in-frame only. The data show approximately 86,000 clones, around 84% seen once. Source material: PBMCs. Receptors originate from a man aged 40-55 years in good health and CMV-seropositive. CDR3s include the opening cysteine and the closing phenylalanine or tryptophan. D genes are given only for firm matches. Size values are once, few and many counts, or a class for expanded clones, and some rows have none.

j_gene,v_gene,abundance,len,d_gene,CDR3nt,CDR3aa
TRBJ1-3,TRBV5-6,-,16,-,TGTGCCAGCAGAAAACTGACAGATTTCTCTGGAAACACCATATATTTT,CASRKLTDFSGNTIYF
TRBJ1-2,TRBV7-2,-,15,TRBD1,TGTGCCAGCAGCACAGGGCAGGGGGTATACTATGGCTACACCTTC,CASSTGQGVYYGYTF
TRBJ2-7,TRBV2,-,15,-,TGTGCCAGCAGTGTGGTGGGCCTAACCACCTACGAGCAGTACTTC,CASSVVGLTTYEQYF
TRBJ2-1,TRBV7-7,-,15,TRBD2,TGTGCTAGCAGCTTACAACTAGCGGACGACAATGAGCAGTTCTTC,CASSLQLADDNEQFF
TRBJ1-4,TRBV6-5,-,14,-,TGTGCCAGCAGTTTTGACAGCAAAAATGAAAAACTGTTTTTT,CASSFDSKNEKLFF
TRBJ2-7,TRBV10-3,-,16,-,TGTGCCATCAGTCCCACCGGGTCTGATCCATCCTACGAGCAGTACTTC,CAISPTGSDPSYEQYF
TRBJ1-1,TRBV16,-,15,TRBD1,TGTGCCAGCAGTACGTACGGGACAGGGAACACTGAAGCTTTCTTT,CASSTYGTGNTEAFF
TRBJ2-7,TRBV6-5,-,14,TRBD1,TGTGCCAGCAGGAAGGGACAGGGAACCTACGAGCAGTACTTC,CASRKGQGTYEQYF
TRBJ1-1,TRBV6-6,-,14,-,TGTGCCAGCAGCCCGGCAGGCACCCAACGTCGGGCTTTCTTT,CASSPAGTQRRAFF
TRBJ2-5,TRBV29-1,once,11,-,TGCAGCGTTGCTTCCGCGAAGACCCAGTACTTC,CSVASAKTQYF
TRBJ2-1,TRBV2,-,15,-,TGTGCCAGCAGGACACTAGGCCGAAATTCCAATGAGCAGTTCTTC,CASRTLGRNSNEQFF
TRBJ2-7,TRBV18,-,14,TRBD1,TGTGCCAGCTCGCGACAGGGGTCGACCTACGAGCAGTACTTC,CASSRQGSTYEQYF
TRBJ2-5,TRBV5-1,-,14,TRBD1,TGCGCCAGCAGCAGGGACAGGGGCTGGGAGACCCAGTACTTC,CASSRDRGWETQYF
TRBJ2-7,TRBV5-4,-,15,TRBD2,TGTACCAGCAGCGCCCGGACTAGCGGGGTCTACGAGCAGTACTTC,CTSSARTSGVYEQYF
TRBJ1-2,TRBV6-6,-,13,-,TGTGCCAGCAACCAAGACAGCGTCTATGGCTACACCTTC,CASNQDSVYGYTF
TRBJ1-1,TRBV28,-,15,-,TGTGCCAGCAGTCCGTTGGACAGACTGAACACTGAAGCTTTCTTT,CASSPLDRLNTEAFF
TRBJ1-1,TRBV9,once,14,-,TGTGCCAGCAGCGTAGGGGGCCCCGGCACTGAAGCTTTCTTT,CASSVGGPGTEAFF